These T cell receptor beta chains were read from a single sample in a study of human T cells and chemical hapten exposure. TCRdb recomputed calls from the RACE reads with MiXCR, one row per CDR3 protein. The data show about 120,000 distinct CDR3 sequences, about 11% seen once. Here the sequenced sample was whole blood, taken in connection with sensitization to the hapten diphenylcyclopropenone (DPC). These receptors were taken from a woman aged 45 to 65 with alopecia areata. Some clones in this sample may be carry-over from other donors' samples. The CDR3 runs from the conserved cysteine through the conserved F or W. D genes are given only for firm matches. Not every row has a clone size; where given, it reads once, few, many or a size class.

cdr3_length	v_call	clone_size	d_call	j_call	cdr3_nt	cdr3_aa
15	TRBV9	few	.	TRBJ2-3	TGTGCCAGCAGCGTAGTGTCAGGGAGCACAGATACGCAGTATTTT	CASSVVSGSTDTQYF
17	TRBV29-1	few	TRBD2	TRBJ2-7	TGCAGCGCCGAGGCGGGAGGGAGTTTAAGTGGCTCCTACGAGCAGTACTTC	CSAEAGGSLSGSYEQYF
16	TRBV4-2	few	TRBD2	TRBJ2-5	TGTGCCAGCAGCCAAGGGACTAGCGGGATCTCGGAGACCCAGTACTTC	CASSQGTSGISETQYF
14	TRBV2	many	.	TRBJ2-1	TGTGCCAGCAAACCGGGACCGACAAACAATGAGCAGTTCTTC	CASKPGPTNNEQFF
13	TRBV6-1	few	.	TRBJ1-1	TGTGCCAGCAGTGGGAACAGGAACACTGAAGCTTTCTTT	CASSGNRNTEAFF
17	TRBV4-1	.	TRBD2	TRBJ2-7	TGCGCCAGCAGCCATCCGGGACTAGCGGGGGCACCCTACGAGCAGTACTTC	CASSHPGLAGAPYEQYF
16	TRBV3-1	.	.	TRBJ2-1	TGTGCCAGCAGCCCACCTGGGGGTCTCGCCTACAATGAGCAGTTCTTC	CASSPPGGLAYNEQFF
12	TRBV7-9	few	.	TRBJ2-7	TGTGCCAGCAGTTCCTTATCCTACGAGCAGTACTTC	CASSSLSYEQYF
15	TRBV14	few	.	TRBJ1-2	TGTGCCAGCAGCCACGATCAGGGAGGGATCTATGGCTACACCTTC	CASSHDQGGIYGYTF
18	TRBV6-2/TRBV6-3	.	.	TRBJ2-7	TGTGCCAGCAGTTCCCCTGTTCTACTAGACCCCGAAAGCTACGAGCAGTACTTC	CASSSPVLLDPESYEQYF
16	TRBV29-1	few	TRBD1	TRBJ2-6	TGCAGCGCCACCGGACAGGTTTCCTCTGGGGCCAACGTCCTGACTTTC	CSATGQVSSGANVLTF
14	TRBV14	.	.	TRBJ2-4	TGTGCCAGCAGCACGAGGGGGGGACAGGAGATTCAGTACTTC	CASSTRGGQEIQYF
17	TRBV18	few	.	TRBJ2-3	TGTGCCAGCTCACCACTTCCGGGCGGTAAGGTCACAGATACGCAGTATTTT	CASSPLPGGKVTDTQYF
13	TRBV20-1	.	TRBD1	TRBJ1-2	TGCAGTGCTAGAGTGGGGACAGGCAGTGGCTACACCTTC	CSARVGTGSGYTF
13	TRBV6-1	many	.	TRBJ2-7	TGTGCCAGCATCGAAGGATGGGGTGGCGAGCAGTACTTC	CASIEGWGGEQYF
13	TRBV12-3/TRBV12-4	few	.	TRBJ2-1	TGTGCCAGCATACTAAACAGGGTCGCTGAGCAGTTCTTC	CASILNRVAEQFF
10	TRBV29-1	few	.	TRBJ1-2	TGCAGCGTTGAAGATCCTAGCTACACCTTC	CSVEDPSYTF
15	TRBV18	.	.	TRBJ2-3	TGTGCCAGCTCACCGGAAGGTTTCGGCACAGATACGCAGTATTTT	CASSPEGFGTDTQYF
13	TRBV20-1	.	.	TRBJ1-5	TGCAGTGCTATAGTTTCGGGCAATCAGCCCCAGCATTTT	CSAIVSGNQPQHF
17	TRBV6-2/TRBV6-3	few	TRBD1	TRBJ1-1	TGTGCCAGCAGGAACGACAGGGGCGAGACTTTGAACACTGAAGCTTTCTTT	CASRNDRGETLNTEAFF
12	TRBV29-1	.	.	TRBJ2-3	TGCAGCGTAGAAGTTTTCACAGATACGCAGTATTTT	CSVEVFTDTQYF
15	TRBV12-3/TRBV12-4	.	.	TRBJ1-5	TGTGCCAGCAGTTTTCGGGGGGCGAGCAATCAGCCCCAGCATTTT	CASSFRGASNQPQHF
14	TRBV12-3/TRBV12-4	.	.	TRBJ1-5	TGTGCCAGCAGTACACTACAGGGAAGTCAGCCCCAGCATTTT	CASSTLQGSQPQHF
14	TRBV28	.	.	TRBJ2-1	TGTGCCAGCAGTTGGCAGAGCTCCTACAATGAGCAGTTCTTC	CASSWQSSYNEQFF
16	TRBV6-5	.	TRBD2	TRBJ2-5	TGTGCCAGCAGTTACTCGACTAGCGGACCCCCAGAGACCCAGTACTTC	CASSYSTSGPPETQYF
13	TRBV18	.	.	TRBJ1-2	TGTGCCAGCTCACCTTTAGAAGGGCCCGGCTACACCTTC	CASSPLEGPGYTF
14	TRBV12-3/TRBV12-4	.	.	TRBJ1-4	TGTGCCAGCAGTCCCAGTTACCATCGGGAAAAACTGTTTTTT	CASSPSYHREKLFF
15	TRBV6-5	few	TRBD1	TRBJ1-1	TGTGCCAGCAGACGGGACAGGGGGCCGAACACTGAAGCTTTCTTT	CASRRDRGPNTEAFF
17	TRBV6-1	few	.	TRBJ1-3	TGTGCCAGCAGTGAACGGGGGTCAGGGACCTCTGGAAACACCATATATTTT	CASSERGSGTSGNTIYF
12	TRBV7-9	.	.	TRBJ1-1	TGTGCCAGCAGCTTACCAGGGTTTGAAGCTTTCTTT	CASSLPGFEAFF
14	TRBV2	.	.	TRBJ2-7	TGTGCCAGCAGTGAATTGGGGGTAACCTACGAGCAGTACTTC	CASSELGVTYEQYF
15	TRBV4-2	many	.	TRBJ1-5	TGTGCCAGCAGCCCGCTGGCGGGACACAATCAGCCCCAGCATTTT	CASSPLAGHNQPQHF
13	TRBV7-6	many	.	TRBJ2-7	TGTGCCAGCAGCCAGACTAGGGCCCACGAGCAGTACTTC	CASSQTRAHEQYF
17	TRBV12-5	.	TRBD2	TRBJ2-5	TGTGCTAGTGGTCCCGGGGGACTAGCGGGAGCCGGAGAGACCCAGTACTTC	CASGPGGLAGAGETQYF
12	TRBV18	.	.	TRBJ1-6	TGTGCCAGCCACGAATCAAATTCACCCCTCCACTTT	CASHESNSPLHF
17	TRBV11-3	many	.	TRBJ1-2	TGTGCCAGCAGCTTAGACACAGTGTCCCCGGGGGGCGATGGCTACACCTTC	CASSLDTVSPGGDGYTF
17	TRBV10-2	many	TRBD1	TRBJ1-2	TGCGCCAGCAGTGAGCCAGTGGGGACAGGGGGTTCTAGTGGCTACACCTTC	CASSEPVGTGGSSGYTF
14	TRBV4-1	.	.	TRBJ2-7	TGCGCCAGCAGCCAAGAGGGGGGACCCTACGAGCAGTACTTC	CASSQEGGPYEQYF
16	TRBV3-1	.	.	TRBJ1-3	TGTGCCAGCGGGGAGGGCCTCCCGAGCTCTGGAAACACCATATATTTT	CASGEGLPSSGNTIYF
15	TRBV7-2	.	TRBD2	TRBJ2-1	TGTGCCAGCAGCTTAGGCGGGGGGGCTAAAAATGAGCAGTTCTTC	CASSLGGGAKNEQFF
16	TRBV7-9	few	TRBD1	TRBJ1-1	TGTGCCAGCAGCACTTACAGGGGGCGAGGGGACACTGAAGCTTTCTTT	CASSTYRGRGDTEAFF
15	TRBV10-3	many	.	TRBJ1-1	TGTGCCATCAGTGAGTCGTCTGGGGTTAACACTGAAGCTTTCTTT	CAISESSGVNTEAFF
13	TRBV12-5	.	TRBD1	TRBJ1-2	TGTGCCTCGACAGGGGATCTTGGCTATGGCTACACCTTC	CASTGDLGYGYTF
15	TRBV28	.	.	TRBJ2-2	TGTGCCAGCAGTTGGGGACTCGCCTACACCGGGGAGCTGTTTTTT	CASSWGLAYTGELFF
14	TRBV20-1	many	TRBD2	TRBJ2-1	TGCAGTGCTAGAGGGCTAGCGGGAAATTATGAGCAGTTCTTC	CSARGLAGNYEQFF
14	TRBV7-9	many	.	TRBJ1-1	TGTGCCAGCAGCTTAGGGAAGGGCCCCACTGAAGCTTTCTTT	CASSLGKGPTEAFF
13	TRBV30	few	TRBD1	TRBJ2-5	TGTGCCTGGGACAGGGTTTACCAAGAGACCCAGTACTTC	CAWDRVYQETQYF
17	TRBV10-3	.	TRBD2	TRBJ2-3	TGTGCCATCAGTGAGTCCCCTGTCGGGAGGGAGGAGGATACGCAGTATTTT	CAISESPVGREEDTQYF
13	TRBV10-3	few	.	TRBJ1-2	TGTGCCATCACCTCAGGGGTTAACTATGGCTACACCTTC	CAITSGVNYGYTF
14	TRBV2	.	.	TRBJ1-1	TGTGCCAGCAGTGAATTGGTGGGGAAAGGTGAAGCTTTCTTT	CASSELVGKGEAFF
19	TRBV12-3/TRBV12-4	few	TRBD2	TRBJ2-3	TGTGCCAGCACCCTCTGGGGTAGCGGGAGGGCCGGGGGCACAGATACGCAGTATTTT	CASTLWGSGRAGGTDTQYF
15	TRBV4-1	.	.	TRBJ2-5	TGCGCCAGCAGCCAAGTCCACGACGGACAAGAGACCCAGTACTTC	CASSQVHDGQETQYF
16	TRBV27	.	TRBD2	TRBJ2-3	TGTGCCAGCAGTTTTTATAGCGGGAGACCCACAGATACGCAGTATTTT	CASSFYSGRPTDTQYF
16	TRBV4-3	.	TRBD2	TRBJ2-7	TGCGCCAGCAGCCAGGAAGCTAGCGGGAGAATCTACGAGCAGTACTTC	CASSQEASGRIYEQYF
12	TRBV20-1	few	.	TRBJ1-1	TGCAGTGCGCCCGCCCTGGGCACTGAAGCTTTCTTT	CSAPALGTEAFF
10	TRBV11-2	many	.	TRBJ2-1	TGTGCCAGCAGCTTCGATGAGCAGTTCTTC	CASSFDEQFF
14	TRBV6-6	.	.	TRBJ1-6	TGTGCCAGCAGCGAACTGGGGGACCCTTCACCCCTCCACTTT	CASSELGDPSPLHF
14	TRBV7-2	few	TRBD1	TRBJ2-7	TGTGCCAGCAGCTCCAGGGGGAGTCTGGGCGAGCAGTACTTC	CASSSRGSLGEQYF
12	TRBV5-6	many	TRBD1	TRBJ2-7	TGTGCCAGCAGCTCGACAGGGGACGAGCAGTACTTC	CASSSTGDEQYF
13	TRBV29-1	many	.	TRBJ2-3	TGCAGCGTTGCCGGAAGAGTAGTAGATACGCAGTATTTT	CSVAGRVVDTQYF